This T cell receptor beta chain was sequenced in a study of identical twins. This clonotype was counted at least ten times. Antigen specificity is unknown. A universal primer site was incorporated via template switching, and the cDNA contained unique molecular identifiers. TCRdb ran MiXCR on the 5' RACE reads and lists one entry per CDR3 protein. The sample lists 350,000 or so distinct CDR3 sequences; 9% to 10% were seen once. Broader study findings: For cord blood, abundant beta clonotypes had fewer insertions, unlike memory repertoires, which showed none. Models predicted less out-of-frame TCR alpha sharing in monozygotic twins than was found. Out-of-frame beta sequences exhibited a weaker degree of excess twin sharing.

CDR1 and CDR2 (germline): SGHVS, FQNEAQ. CDR3 length equals 18 residues. Germline trimming cut 4 bases from V and 4 bases from J; bases unmatched to any gene: 11. The sequencing sample was made of naive T cells sorted from blood. The chain has TRBV7-8 and TRBJ2-1; 12 bases fit TRBD2. This clonotype was obtained from a woman aged 45-65 years in good health. The CDR3: CASSSFLAGGPPYNEQFF. In DNA form, the CDR3 reads TGTGCCAGCAGCTCCTTCCTAGCGGGAGGGCCACCTTACAATGAGCAGTTCTTC.